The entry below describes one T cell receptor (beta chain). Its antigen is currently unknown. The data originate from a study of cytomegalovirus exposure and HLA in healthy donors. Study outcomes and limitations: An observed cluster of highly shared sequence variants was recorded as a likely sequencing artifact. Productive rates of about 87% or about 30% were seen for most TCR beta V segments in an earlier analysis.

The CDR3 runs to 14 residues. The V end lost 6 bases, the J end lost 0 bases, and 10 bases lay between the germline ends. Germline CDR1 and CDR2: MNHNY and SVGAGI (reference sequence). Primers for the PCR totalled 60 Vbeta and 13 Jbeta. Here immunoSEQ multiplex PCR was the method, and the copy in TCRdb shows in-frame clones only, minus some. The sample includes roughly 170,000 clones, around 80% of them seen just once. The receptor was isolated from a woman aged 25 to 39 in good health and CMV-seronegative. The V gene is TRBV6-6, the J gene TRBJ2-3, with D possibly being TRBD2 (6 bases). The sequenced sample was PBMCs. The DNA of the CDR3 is TGTGCCAGCAGGGGCGGGACGAGCACAGATACGCAGTATTTT. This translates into CASRGGTSTDTQYF.